Described below is a single T cell receptor beta chain sequence and its context. Its target is unknown. This sample is drawn from a study of vaccination and CD4 T cells after COVID-19. On the study more broadly: Six males and four females, two Hispanic, made up the convalescents. Control cultures were given a CEFX pool, an HIV-1 Nef pool, or no peptide. Post-COVID draws came a median 101 days after diagnosis (range 35 to 161). Whole-study findings and limits: Median counts of SARS-CoV-2-reactive clonotypes increased from about 20 to 38; this difference was not significant.

Sequenced with the Oncomine TCR Beta short-read assay was DNA taken from cultured CD4+ T cells. TCRdb called the PCR reads again in MiXCR, with one record for every CDR3 protein. Altogether about 12,000 distinct CDR3 sequences are present, roughly 60% being singletons, with the ten largest covering around 7.8%. Noted treatment: approximately 9-day PBMC culture with coronavirus spike peptide pools or control peptides (ViraFEST assay). CDR1 DFQATT and CDR2 SNEGSKA come from the germline V gene (reference sequence). The CDR3 consists of 17 residues. Trimming cost V 6 bases and J 6 bases; bases outside gene matches: 15.

The sequence was collected from a human donor who had recovered from COVID-19. The chain links TRBV20-1 to TRBJ2-1, with 12 nucleotides matching TRBD2. Sequencing was performed on CD4+ T cells from blood, cultured in vitro. CDR3 loop: CSALQPTGTSGFNEQFF. CDR3 in DNA: TGCAGTGCCCTACAACCTACCGGGACTAGCGGGTTCAATGAGCAGTTCTTC.